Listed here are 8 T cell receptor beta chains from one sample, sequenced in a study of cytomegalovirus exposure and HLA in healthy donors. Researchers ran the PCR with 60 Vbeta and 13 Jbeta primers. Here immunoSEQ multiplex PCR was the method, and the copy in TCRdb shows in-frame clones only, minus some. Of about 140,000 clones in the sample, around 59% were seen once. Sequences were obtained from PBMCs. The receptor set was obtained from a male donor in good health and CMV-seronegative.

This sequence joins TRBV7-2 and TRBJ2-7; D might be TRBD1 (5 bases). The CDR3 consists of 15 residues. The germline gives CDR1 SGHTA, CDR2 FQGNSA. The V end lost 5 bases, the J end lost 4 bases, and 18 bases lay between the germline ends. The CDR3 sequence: CASSPQGHMEYEQYF. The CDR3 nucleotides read TGTGCCAGCAGCCCCCAGGGCCACATGGAGTACGAGCAGTACTTC.

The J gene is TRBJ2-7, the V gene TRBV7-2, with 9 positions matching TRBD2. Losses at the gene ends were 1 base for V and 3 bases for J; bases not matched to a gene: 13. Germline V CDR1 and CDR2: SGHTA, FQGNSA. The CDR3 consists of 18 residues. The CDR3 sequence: CASSLGISGGPSDYEQYF. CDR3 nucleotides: TGTGCCAGCAGCTTAGGGATAAGCGGGGGGCCTTCAGACTACGAGCAGTACTTC.

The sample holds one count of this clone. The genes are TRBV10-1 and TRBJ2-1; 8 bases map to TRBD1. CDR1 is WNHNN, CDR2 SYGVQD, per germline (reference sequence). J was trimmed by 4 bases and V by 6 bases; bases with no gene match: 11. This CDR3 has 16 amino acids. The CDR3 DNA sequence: TGCGCCAGCAGCCCGACAGGGGAAACGGGGTACAATGAGCAGTTCTTC. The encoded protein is CASSPTGETGYNEQFF.

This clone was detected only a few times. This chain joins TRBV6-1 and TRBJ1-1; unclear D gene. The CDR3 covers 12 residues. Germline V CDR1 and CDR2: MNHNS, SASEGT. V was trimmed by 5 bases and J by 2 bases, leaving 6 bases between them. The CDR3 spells CASSSDNTEAFF. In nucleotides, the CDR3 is TGTGCCAGCAGTTCAGATAACACTGAAGCTTTCTTT.

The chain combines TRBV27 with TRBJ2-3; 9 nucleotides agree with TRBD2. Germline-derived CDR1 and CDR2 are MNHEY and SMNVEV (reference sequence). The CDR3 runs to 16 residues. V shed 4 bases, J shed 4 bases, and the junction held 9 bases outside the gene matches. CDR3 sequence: CASSYEASGAPDTQYF. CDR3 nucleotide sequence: TGTGCCAGCAGTTACGAGGCTAGCGGGGCCCCAGATACGCAGTATTTT.

The CDR3 DNA sequence: TGTGCCAGCAGCTCCAGTGGTCTGAACACCGGGGAGCTGTTTTTT. It is translated as CASSSSGLNTGELFF. The rearrangement links TRBV11-2 to TRBJ2-2; D is unresolved. The CDR3 runs to 15 residues. Germline V CDR1 and CDR2: SGHAT, FQNNGV. Between the trimmed V and J ends, which lost 4 bases and 1 base, there was a span of 10 bases.

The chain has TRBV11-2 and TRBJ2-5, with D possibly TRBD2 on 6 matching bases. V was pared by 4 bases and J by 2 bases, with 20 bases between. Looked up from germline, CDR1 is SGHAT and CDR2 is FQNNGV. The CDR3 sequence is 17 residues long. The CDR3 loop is CASSSLAVAREQETQYF. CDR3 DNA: TGTGCCAGCAGCTCCTTAGCGGTGGCGAGGGAACAAGAGACCCAGTACTTC.

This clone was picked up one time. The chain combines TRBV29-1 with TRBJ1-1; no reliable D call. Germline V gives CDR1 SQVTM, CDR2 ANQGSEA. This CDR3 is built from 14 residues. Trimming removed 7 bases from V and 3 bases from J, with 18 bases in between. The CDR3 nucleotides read TGCAGCGCCTCGACGAACCCCGGGGACACTGAAGCTTTCTTT. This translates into CSASTNPGDTEAFF.